Listed below are T cell receptor beta chains from one sample, sequenced in a study of blood T cell repertoires in COVID-19. Profiled with immunoSEQ multiplex PCR; TCRdb holds only in-frame clones, not every one. Among tens of thousands of clones, 84% were seen once, and the ten largest hold approximately 8.3%. Sequenced sample: peripheral blood. Source of these receptors: a man in his sixties with acute or convalescent COVID-19. Each CDR3 is given with its conserved first and last residue. D genes are given only for firm matches. For some rows the clone size is stated as once, few or many, or as a class when expanded; others skip it.

clone_size: .; v_call: TRBV30; d_call: .; j_call: TRBJ2-1; cdr3_aa: CAWGQYNEQFF; cdr3_nt: TGTGCCTGGGGACAGTACAATGAGCAGTTCTTC
clone_size: .; v_call: TRBV5-4; d_call: .; j_call: TRBJ1-3; cdr3_aa: CASSRSGSGNTIYF; cdr3_nt: TGTGCCAGCAGCCGTTCAGGGTCTGGAAACACCATATATTTT
clone_size: .; v_call: TRBV27; d_call: TRBD1; j_call: TRBJ2-7; cdr3_aa: CASSTGTDPAYEQYF; cdr3_nt: TGTGCCAGCAGTACCGGGACAGACCCCGCCTACGAGCAGTACTTC
clone_size: once; v_call: TRBV5-4; d_call: .; j_call: TRBJ2-5; cdr3_aa: CASSPFTGGEETQYF; cdr3_nt: TGTGCCAGCAGCCCTTTTACGGGGGGCGAAGAGACCCAGTACTTC
clone_size: .; v_call: TRBV5-6; d_call: .; j_call: TRBJ1-2; cdr3_aa: CASSSRGGYNYGYTF; cdr3_nt: TGTGCCAGCAGCTCTCGGGGGGGTTATAACTATGGCTACACCTTC
clone_size: .; v_call: TRBV6-5; d_call: .; j_call: TRBJ2-2; cdr3_aa: CASSYALAHTGELFF; cdr3_nt: TGTGCCAGCAGTTACGCGTTAGCTCACACCGGGGAGCTGTTTTTT
clone_size: .; v_call: TRBV10-3; d_call: .; j_call: TRBJ2-2; cdr3_aa: CAIIETRGGELFF; cdr3_nt: TGTGCCATCATCGAAACCCGAGGGGGGGAGCTGTTTTTT
clone_size: .; v_call: TRBV7-2; d_call: TRBD1; j_call: TRBJ2-7; cdr3_aa: CASSLAGTGDYEQYF; cdr3_nt: TGTGCCAGCAGCTTAGCCGGGACAGGGGACTACGAGCAGTACTTC
clone_size: .; v_call: TRBV18; d_call: .; j_call: TRBJ2-3; cdr3_aa: CASSPRGGGGADTQYF; cdr3_nt: TGTGCCAGCTCACCACGCGGGGGCGGTGGGGCAGATACGCAGTATTTT
clone_size: .; v_call: TRBV7-2; d_call: TRBD1; j_call: TRBJ2-7; cdr3_aa: CASSPSTGLYEQYF; cdr3_nt: TGTGCCAGCAGCCCTTCGACAGGGTTATACGAGCAGTACTTC
clone_size: .; v_call: TRBV6-5; d_call: .; j_call: TRBJ1-3; cdr3_aa: CASTSRTFGNTIYF; cdr3_nt: TGTGCCAGCACCTCAAGGACATTTGGAAACACCATATATTTT
clone_size: .; v_call: TRBV6-4; d_call: TRBD2; j_call: TRBJ2-7; cdr3_aa: CASSESGAILSYEQYF; cdr3_nt: TGTGCCAGCAGTGAGAGCGGGGCAATCCTCTCCTACGAGCAGTACTTC
clone_size: .; v_call: TRBV2; d_call: .; j_call: TRBJ1-5; cdr3_aa: CASSGKGNGNQPQHF; cdr3_nt: TGTGCCAGCAGTGGTAAGGGGAATGGAAATCAGCCCCAGCATTTT
clone_size: .; v_call: TRBV4-1; d_call: .; j_call: TRBJ1-6; cdr3_aa: CASSQDPSFGALHF; cdr3_nt: TGCGCCAGCAGCCAAGATCCGTCCTTCGGGGCCCTCCACTTT
clone_size: .; v_call: TRBV9; d_call: TRBD1; j_call: TRBJ2-7; cdr3_aa: CASSVGFWGQGRNEQYF; cdr3_nt: TGTGCCAGCAGCGTAGGATTCTGGGGACAGGGGAGGAACGAGCAGTACTTC
clone_size: .; v_call: TRBV3-1/TRBV3-2; d_call: .; j_call: TRBJ1-1; cdr3_aa: CASSDSLNTEAFF; cdr3_nt: TGTGCCAGCAGCGACAGCCTGAACACTGAAGCTTTCTTT
clone_size: .; v_call: TRBV24-1; d_call: TRBD1; j_call: TRBJ1-1; cdr3_aa: CATSAGGLASDTEAFF; cdr3_nt: TGTGCCACCAGTGCAGGGGGCTTAGCCTCTGACACTGAAGCTTTCTTT
clone_size: .; v_call: TRBV5-1; d_call: TRBD1; j_call: TRBJ1-6; cdr3_aa: CASSGGQGANSPLHF; cdr3_nt: TGCGCCAGCAGCGGGGGACAGGGGGCAAATTCACCCCTCCACTTT
clone_size: .; v_call: TRBV5-4; d_call: TRBD2; j_call: TRBJ2-3; cdr3_aa: CASSLDGGGTDTQYF; cdr3_nt: TGTGCCAGCAGCTTGGACGGGGGGGGTACAGATACGCAGTATTTT
clone_size: .; v_call: TRBV12-2; d_call: .; j_call: TRBJ2-1; cdr3_aa: CASRSPCRDRDTGVQFF; cdr3_nt: TGTGCAAGTCGCTCCCCTTGCCGGGACAGGGACACGGGGGTGCAGTTCTTC
clone_size: once; v_call: TRBV18; d_call: .; j_call: TRBJ1-5; cdr3_aa: CASSSTNPQGFNQPQHF; cdr3_nt: TGTGCCAGCTCATCAACAAACCCCCAGGGCTTCAATCAGCCCCAGCATTTT
clone_size: few; v_call: TRBV7-3; d_call: TRBD1; j_call: TRBJ2-7; cdr3_aa: CASSPTGGRAEEQYF; cdr3_nt: TGTGCCAGCAGCCCAACAGGGGGCAGGGCAGAAGAGCAGTACTTC
clone_size: .; v_call: TRBV7-8; d_call: TRBD1; j_call: TRBJ2-1; cdr3_aa: CASSLGQGHNEQFF; cdr3_nt: TGTGCCAGCAGCTTGGGACAGGGCCACAATGAGCAGTTCTTC
clone_size: .; v_call: TRBV15; d_call: TRBD2; j_call: TRBJ2-1; cdr3_aa: CATSRGSGGAYNEQFF; cdr3_nt: TGTGCCACCAGCAGAGGGAGCGGGGGGGCCTACAATGAGCAGTTCTTC
clone_size: .; v_call: TRBV13; d_call: TRBD2; j_call: TRBJ2-5; cdr3_aa: CASSFTSGDPSGTQYF; cdr3_nt: TGTGCCAGCAGCTTCACTAGCGGGGATCCCTCAGGGACCCAGTACTTC
clone_size: .; v_call: TRBV6-1; d_call: .; j_call: TRBJ2-2; cdr3_aa: CASSEAYTGELFF; cdr3_nt: TGTGCCAGCAGTGAGGCATACACCGGGGAGCTGTTTTTT
clone_size: .; v_call: TRBV10-3; d_call: .; j_call: TRBJ1-6; cdr3_aa: CAIKGDSDSPLHF; cdr3_nt: TGTGCCATCAAAGGGGATTCGGATTCACCCCTCCACTTT
clone_size: once; v_call: TRBV4-3; d_call: .; j_call: TRBJ2-1; cdr3_aa: CASSQDGVTEQFF; cdr3_nt: TGCGCCAGCAGCCAAGATGGAGTAACTGAGCAGTTCTTC
clone_size: .; v_call: TRBV25-1; d_call: TRBD1; j_call: TRBJ1-5; cdr3_aa: CASSGDRGWSNQPQHF; cdr3_nt: TGTGCCAGCAGTGGCGACAGGGGTTGGAGCAATCAGCCCCAGCATTTT
clone_size: .; v_call: TRBV9; d_call: TRBD2; j_call: TRBJ2-5; cdr3_aa: CASSQAGGQETQYF; cdr3_nt: TGTGCCAGCAGCCAAGCGGGGGGACAAGAGACCCAGTACTTC
clone_size: .; v_call: TRBV5-4; d_call: TRBD2; j_call: TRBJ2-1; cdr3_aa: CASSRAGGYNEQFF; cdr3_nt: TGTGCCAGCAGCAGGGCGGGGGGCTACAATGAGCAGTTCTTC
clone_size: .; v_call: TRBV6-5; d_call: TRBD1; j_call: TRBJ2-3; cdr3_aa: CASRRTGVGDTQYF; cdr3_nt: TGTGCCAGCAGACGTACAGGGGTGGGAGATACGCAGTATTTT
clone_size: .; v_call: TRBV5-1; d_call: .; j_call: TRBJ1-4; cdr3_aa: CASSLTPGAVEKLFF; cdr3_nt: TGCGCCAGCAGCTTGACCCCCGGAGCCGTTGAAAAACTGTTTTTT
clone_size: few; v_call: TRBV5-4; d_call: .; j_call: TRBJ1-1; cdr3_aa: CASRDRNTEAFF; cdr3_nt: TGTGCCAGCCGCGACAGGAACACTGAAGCTTTCTTT
clone_size: .; v_call: TRBV29-1; d_call: .; j_call: TRBJ2-3; cdr3_aa: CSVGVRGAGDTQYF; cdr3_nt: TGCAGCGTTGGCGTTCGGGGGGCGGGGGATACGCAGTATTTT
clone_size: .; v_call: TRBV6-5; d_call: .; j_call: TRBJ1-2; cdr3_aa: CASSSLLQAGYTF; cdr3_nt: TGTGCCAGCAGCTCCCTCCTACAGGCTGGCTACACCTTC
clone_size: .; v_call: TRBV19; d_call: .; j_call: TRBJ1-1; cdr3_aa: CASSLQVYTEAFF; cdr3_nt: TGTGCCAGTAGTCTACAGGTTTACACTGAAGCTTTCTTT
clone_size: .; v_call: TRBV3-1/TRBV3-2; d_call: .; j_call: TRBJ1-2; cdr3_aa: CASSQSKSGYTF; cdr3_nt: TGTGCCAGCAGCCAATCGAAGAGTGGCTACACCTTC
clone_size: .; v_call: TRBV9; d_call: .; j_call: TRBJ2-7; cdr3_aa: CASSFHSYHEQYF; cdr3_nt: TGTGCCAGCAGCTTTCATAGCTACCACGAGCAGTACTTC
clone_size: .; v_call: TRBV29-1; d_call: .; j_call: TRBJ2-2; cdr3_aa: CSVIDPRSRVNTGELFF; cdr3_nt: TGCAGCGTTATTGATCCCCGGTCCAGGGTAAACACCGGGGAGCTGTTTTTT
clone_size: .; v_call: TRBV18; d_call: TRBD2; j_call: TRBJ2-2; cdr3_aa: CASSPYTGGTTGELFF; cdr3_nt: TGTGCCAGCTCACCATATACCGGGGGGACCACCGGGGAGCTGTTTTTT
clone_size: .; v_call: TRBV6-2/TRBV6-3; d_call: .; j_call: TRBJ1-1; cdr3_aa: CASSSRTRGTEAFF; cdr3_nt: TGTGCCAGCAGCTCCAGGACAAGGGGAACTGAAGCTTTCTTT
clone_size: .; v_call: TRBV5-4; d_call: TRBD1; j_call: TRBJ1-4; cdr3_aa: CASSSGTANEKLFF; cdr3_nt: TGTGCCAGCAGCTCCGGGACAGCGAATGAAAAACTGTTTTTT
clone_size: .; v_call: TRBV19; d_call: TRBD2; j_call: TRBJ2-7; cdr3_aa: CASSPRASGSYEQYF; cdr3_nt: TGTGCCAGTAGTCCCCGTGCTAGCGGGAGTTACGAGCAGTACTTC
clone_size: .; v_call: TRBV5-1; d_call: TRBD2; j_call: TRBJ2-1; cdr3_aa: CASSLGFRLAGEEEQFF; cdr3_nt: TGCGCCAGCAGCTTGGGCTTTCGACTAGCGGGGGAGGAGGAGCAGTTCTTC
clone_size: .; v_call: TRBV6-5; d_call: .; j_call: TRBJ1-1; cdr3_aa: CASSYSVTGDTEAFF; cdr3_nt: TGTGCCAGCAGCTACTCCGTGACGGGGGACACTGAAGCTTTCTTT
clone_size: .; v_call: TRBV19; d_call: TRBD1; j_call: TRBJ1-3; cdr3_aa: CASRDREDTIYF; cdr3_nt: TGTGCCAGCAGGGACAGGGAAGACACCATATATTTT
clone_size: .; v_call: TRBV10-3; d_call: .; j_call: TRBJ2-5; cdr3_aa: CAISESMVGLKTQYF; cdr3_nt: TGTGCCATCAGTGAGTCGATGGTGGGGCTGAAGACCCAGTACTTC
clone_size: .; v_call: TRBV6-5; d_call: TRBD1; j_call: TRBJ1-2; cdr3_aa: CASADRDGANYGYTF; cdr3_nt: TGTGCCAGTGCGGACAGGGATGGGGCTAACTATGGCTACACCTTC
clone_size: once; v_call: TRBV7-3; d_call: TRBD2; j_call: TRBJ2-1; cdr3_aa: CASSSIAGGSYNEQFF; cdr3_nt: TGTGCCAGCAGCTCCATAGCGGGGGGGTCCTACAATGAGCAGTTCTTC
clone_size: few; v_call: TRBV18; d_call: .; j_call: TRBJ1-5; cdr3_aa: CASSPQMGHDQPQHF; cdr3_nt: TGTGCCAGCTCACCACAAATGGGGCACGATCAGCCCCAGCATTTT